This T cell receptor beta chain was recorded in a study of OX40 agonist ivuxolimab in advanced cancers. Study-wide context: Head and neck, renal cell, melanoma or hepatocellular carcinoma were the cancers that dose-escalation patients had. Findings and caveats of the study: In the 0.1-3.0 mg/kg groups, partial responders showed among the lowest expansion. On average, CD8+ T cells showed a greater number of expanded clones than CD4+.

The repertoire was sequenced with immunoSEQ multiplex PCR; TCRdb's copy has only in-frame clones and lacks some. The table includes 55,000 to 80,000 clones, approximately 90% detected once. Looked up from germline, CDR1 is LGHNA and CDR2 is YSLEER. There are 16 residues in the CDR3. Trimming at V came to 4 bases and at J to 7 bases, leaving 9 bases not matched to a gene. The table lists this clone with a count of one. The antigen is unknown. The chain combines TRBV4-3 with TRBJ2-1; 11 nucleotides align to TRBD2. This clonotype was sampled from an adult with an advanced solid tumor such as melanoma, head and neck, liver or kidney cancer. Sequences were derived from CD4+ or CD8+ T cells sorted from blood, sampled in a trial of the OX40 agonist ivuxolimab. This chain's CDR3 is CASSPVAGGRGNEQFF. The CDR3, as DNA: TGCGCCAGCAGCCCAGTAGCGGGGGGGCGAGGGAATGAGCAGTTCTTC.